The rows below give T cell receptor beta chains drawn from one sample of a study of cytomegalovirus exposure and HLA in healthy donors. The repertoire was sequenced with immunoSEQ multiplex PCR; TCRdb's copy has only in-frame clones and lacks some. The sample includes 220,000 or so clones. The sample taken for sequencing was PBMCs. Receptors were obtained from a girl aged 2-10 years in good health and CMV-seropositive. The CDR3 runs from the conserved cysteine through the conserved F or W.

V	J	CDR3
TRBV6-1	TRBJ2-3	CASRGQGRDTQYF
TRBV6-6	TRBJ2-1	CASRRGQGYNEQFF
TRBV4-2	TRBJ1-2	CASSQERGLTLNYGYTF
TRBV28	TRBJ2-1	CAIARDSNLGEQFF
TRBV5-4	TRBJ2-7	CASSLGAPSSYEQYF
TRBV7-2	TRBJ1-1	CAISGDRVGSFF
TRBV10-1	TRBJ1-5	CASSVRTGAQPQHF
TRBV7-2	TRBJ2-1	CASSPRTSEYNEQFF
TRBV4-1	TRBJ1-1	CASSQVDRGTEAFF
TRBV9	TRBJ2-7	CASSPYGSSREQYF
TRBV19	TRBJ2-3	CATRGGGGTDTQYF
TRBV27	TRBJ1-5	CASSLWGRSNQPQHF
TRBV9	TRBJ2-2	CASRKASGPTGELFF
TRBV13	TRBJ2-2	CASSLGRGTNTGELFF
TRBV27	TRBJ2-1	CASSTFEGGGDEQFF
TRBV5-4	TRBJ1-6	CASSLAGNSPLHF
TRBV28	TRBJ1-4	CATLRDILFF
TRBV5-1	TRBJ2-3	CASSLVGSTDTQYF
TRBV27	TRBJ1-2	CASRPTRYPLRTDYTF
TRBV7-9	TRBJ1-1	CASSSTGTVNTEAFF
TRBV7-2	TRBJ2-1	CASSAPRGSSYNEQFF
TRBV5-1	TRBJ2-4	CASSPSSGLGNIQYF
TRBV27	TRBJ2-2	CASSPWAGARAGELFF
TRBV7-9	.	CASSLQVSYEQYF
TRBV5-4	TRBJ2-7	CASSWGLAGIAPYEQYF
TRBV6-1	TRBJ1-2	CASNHDREGGYTF
TRBV7-9	TRBJ2-1	CASSLDRGSASGEQFF
TRBV5-1	TRBJ2-5	CASRPRLAGDGAQETQYF
TRBV7-2	TRBJ2-2	CASSPWASGTTGELFF
TRBV10-3	TRBJ2-6	CAISEPWFSGSVSGANVLTF
TRBV28	TRBJ1-5	CASSLTGSYQPQHF
TRBV13	TRBJ2-2	CASSLASLVDGELFF
TRBV6-1	TRBJ2-3	CASRGLAGGPDTQYF
TRBV7-2	TRBJ2-7	CASSIQTGPYEQYF
TRBV6-4	TRBJ1-5	CASSLSGGNQPQHF
TRBV4-2	TRBJ2-7	CASSQDGIAGAGEQYF
TRBV11-2	TRBJ2-1	CASSFNSGSNEQFF
TRBV28	TRBJ1-2	CASTHRGGNYGYTF
TRBV7-2	TRBJ2-7	CASSSTGTDYYEQYF
TRBV6-5	TRBJ2-2	CASSLRAGELFF
TRBV6-1	TRBJ2-7	CASRRTASSYEQYF
TRBV6-5	TRBJ1-2	CASRPTGAGTYGYTF
TRBV7-3	TRBJ2-1	CASSYKQRVQGVYNEQFF
TRBV27	.	CASSSARYEQYF
TRBV30	TRBJ1-2	CARRPPGTNYGYTF
TRBV5-1	TRBJ2-2	CASSKGTGGTGELFF
TRBV19	TRBJ1-2	CASSTRTQGLLLHGYTF
TRBV6-1	TRBJ2-3	CASSEWAGAADTQYF
TRBV18	TRBJ2-7	CASSPGTEDYEQYF
TRBV5-1	TRBJ1-1	CASSLEQGKAFF
TRBV25-1	TRBJ2-6	CASRTSGSSGANVLTF
TRBV6-5	TRBJ2-1	CASSYALEFNEQFF
TRBV10-3	TRBJ2-3	CAISEFLAGGTSTDTQYF
TRBV9	TRBJ2-1	CASSPGTSGWVDEQFF